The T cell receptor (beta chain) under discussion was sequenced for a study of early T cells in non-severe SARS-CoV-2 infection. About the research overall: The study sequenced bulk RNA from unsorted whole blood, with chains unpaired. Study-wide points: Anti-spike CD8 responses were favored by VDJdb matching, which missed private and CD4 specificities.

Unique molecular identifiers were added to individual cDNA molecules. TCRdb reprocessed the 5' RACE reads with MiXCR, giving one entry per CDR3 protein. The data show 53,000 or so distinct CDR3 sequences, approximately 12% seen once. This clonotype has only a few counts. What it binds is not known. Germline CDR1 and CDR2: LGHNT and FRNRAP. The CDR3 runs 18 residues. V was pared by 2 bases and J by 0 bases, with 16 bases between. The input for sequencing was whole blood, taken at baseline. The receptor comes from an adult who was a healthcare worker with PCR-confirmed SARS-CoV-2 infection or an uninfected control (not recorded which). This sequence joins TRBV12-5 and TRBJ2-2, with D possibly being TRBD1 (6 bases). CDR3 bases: TGTGCTAGTGGTTTGACCCGTGATGGACAGACGAACACCGGGGAGCTGTTTTTT. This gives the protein CASGLTRDGQTNTGELFF.